The present entry profiles one T cell receptor (beta chain) with its context. This clone was recorded once. Its antigen has not been determined. Base qualities are missing; no much larger clone stands one base away. The data originate from a study of glioma-infiltrating T cells after dendritic cell vaccination (dated by TCRdb to 2016 to 2018). Concerning the study at large: A cohort of some 15 glioblastoma patients from Phase I and II dendritic cell vaccination trials was included, of whom 9 were newly diagnosed and 6 had recurrent disease. Three intradermal dendritic cell vaccine injections were administered to patients at biweekly intervals in the arm below the axilla. TCR sequencing metrics, including TIL content and tumor-blood repertoire overlap, were correlated with survival after dendritic cell vaccination. The vaccine consisted of monocyte-derived dendritic cells cultured seven to eight days with IL-4 and GM-CSF, then pulsed overnight with autologous tumor lysate. Patients received autologous tumor lysate-pulsed dendritic cell vaccination between about 2003 and 2013. In glioblastoma patients vaccinated with dendritic cells, deep sequencing of TCR beta CDR3 regions served to measure the amount of tumor-infiltrating lymphocytes and to compare repertoires between tumor and blood. General conclusions and limits of the study: After dendritic cell vaccination, a higher estimated pretreatment TIL content predicted longer time to progression and overall survival. TCR clonality showed no direct relationship with survival, which suggests that a diverse polyclonal response may be important. The three-group TCR overlap response model was described as speculative and requiring prospective validation. The cohort was small and heterogeneous, and full blood and tumor sets were available for few patients, with initial-recurrent tumor pairs available for even fewer patients.

The immunoSEQ assay amplified TCRB CDR3 regions from about 2 micrograms of genomic DNA, or from all available DNA when less than that amount was available. Multiplex PCR used 60 forward primers for TCR V beta segments and 13 reverse primers for J beta segments. To estimate reads per starting template, synthetic control templates were spiked into each sample at limiting dilution. Reads of 87 bp were generated by sequencing on the Illumina HiSeq System. The published analysis was carried out like this. PCR and sequencing errors were removed by a nearest neighbor algorithm that merged closely related sequences. TCR overlap was defined as the percentage of unique tumor TCR beta sequences that were also present in the same patient's peripheral blood. The immuneACCESS repertoire file appears here via TCRdb, limited to in-frame rearrangements. These files lack a portion of the clones; in checked studies, under half of the deficit traces to unresolved V genes, and the cause of the others is not known. V and J calls and clone size are given by that table; D and trimming were obtained from the DNA. This sample is represented by around 10,000 clones; over 65% of them were singletons. The top ten clonotypes cover about 38% of the sample.

Measured from the cysteine to the phenylalanine, the CDR3 is 18 residues long. The sequence is cut down to CDR3 DNA, 54 bases in frame from base 1. The germline V gene encodes CDR1 GTSNPN and CDR2 SVGIG (reference sequence). Germline trimming amounts to 3 bases on V and 2 bases on J, with 17 as the count of junction bases outside the gene matches. The sample's time point label is to be understood as: after dendritic cell vaccination, including at tumor progression/relapse. Patients were selected for having adequate residual fresh-frozen tumor tissue and more than two years of available survival data. An isocitrate dehydrogenase mutation was not carried by any of the glioblastoma patients, although molecular status was otherwise variable. PBMC were collected before vaccination, two weeks after the third vaccination, and at tumor progression if progression occurred. The Qiagen DNeasy Blood extraction Kit was used to extract genomic DNA.

Sequencing used blood, obtained after dendritic cell vaccination. The chain is assembled from TRBV30 and TRBJ2-5, and 8 junctional nucleotides match TRBD2. The source is a human donor with glioblastoma. The base sequence is TGTGCCTGGAGACTCTTCCGGTGGGGACTAGGGACGCAAGAGACCCAGTACTTC. Its protein reads: CAWRLFRWGLGTQETQYF. With the rest looked up from the reference TRBV30 and TRBJ2-5 genes rather than sequenced, the full variable domain is SQTIHQWPATLVQPVGSPLSLECTVEGTSNPNLYWYRQAAGRGLQLLFYSVGIGQISSEVPQNLSASRPQDRQFILSSKKLLLSDSGFYLCAWRLFRWGLGTQETQYFGPGTRLLVL.